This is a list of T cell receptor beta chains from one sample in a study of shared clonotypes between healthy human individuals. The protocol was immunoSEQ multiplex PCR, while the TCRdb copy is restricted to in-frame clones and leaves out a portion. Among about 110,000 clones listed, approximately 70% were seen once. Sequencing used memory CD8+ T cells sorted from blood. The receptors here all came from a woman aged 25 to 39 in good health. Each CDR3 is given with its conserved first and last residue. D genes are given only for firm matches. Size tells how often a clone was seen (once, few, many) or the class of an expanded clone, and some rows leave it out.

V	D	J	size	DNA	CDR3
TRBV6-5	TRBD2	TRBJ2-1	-	TGTGCCAGCAGTTACGGAAGCGGGAGTCGGAATGAGCAGTTCTTC	CASSYGSGSRNEQFF
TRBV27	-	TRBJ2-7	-	TGTGCCAGCAGTTTAATAGGGGACGAGCAGTACTTC	CASSLIGDEQYF
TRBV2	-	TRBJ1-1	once	TGTGCCAGCAATAGGGGGAGGAACACTGAAGCTTTCTTT	CASNRGRNTEAFF
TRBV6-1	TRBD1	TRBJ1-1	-	TGTGCCAGCAGTGGAGCCAGGGGGCTCAAGAACACTGAAGCTTTCTTT	CASSGARGLKNTEAFF
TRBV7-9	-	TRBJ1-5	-	TGTGCCAGCAGCTTTGGGTATAGCAATCAGCCCCAGCATTTT	CASSFGYSNQPQHF
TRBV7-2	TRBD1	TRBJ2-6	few	TGTGCCAGCAGCTCATCCGGGACAGGATACTCTGGGGCCAACGTCCTGACTTTC	CASSSSGTGYSGANVLTF
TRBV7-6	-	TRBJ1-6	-	TGTGCCAGCAGACGGGACACCTCAAAGGCCTATAATTCACCCCTCCACTTT	CASRRDTSKAYNSPLHF
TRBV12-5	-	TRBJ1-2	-	TGTGCTAGTGGTTTACCGGGCAGAGGCTACACCTTC	CASGLPGRGYTF
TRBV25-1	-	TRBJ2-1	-	TGTGCCAGCAGTGAATGGGAGGCAGGGGGGAATGAGCAGTTCTTC	CASSEWEAGGNEQFF
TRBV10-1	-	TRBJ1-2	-	TGCGCCAGCAGTGAGTCCGCCTACTATGGCTACACCTTC	CASSESAYYGYTF
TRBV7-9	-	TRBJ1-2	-	TGTGCCAGCAGCTTAGCGTCGGGGGGCGAGGCTGGCTACACCTTC	CASSLASGGEAGYTF
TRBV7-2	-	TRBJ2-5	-	TGTGCCAGCAGCTCCCCCCGAGAGACCCAGTACTTC	CASSSPRETQYF
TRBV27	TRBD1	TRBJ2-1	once	TGTGCCACGACTATAGGGGGCGCACATAATGAGCAGTTCTTC	CATTIGGAHNEQFF
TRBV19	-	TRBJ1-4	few	TGTGCCAGTAGTTCCCGTGGGGACGGAAGCAATGAAAAACTGTTTTTT	CASSSRGDGSNEKLFF
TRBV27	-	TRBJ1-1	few	TGTGCCAGCAGTTTTGGCCTTGAAGCTTTCTTT	CASSFGLEAFF
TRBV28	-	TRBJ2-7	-	TGTGCCAGCAGCCCCGCCAAGCGGCGGACCAACTACGAGCAGTACTTC	CASSPAKRRTNYEQYF
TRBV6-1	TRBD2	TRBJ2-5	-	TGTGCCAGCAGTGAAGCCCACGGGAGGGGAGGTGAGACCCAGTACTTC	CASSEAHGRGGETQYF
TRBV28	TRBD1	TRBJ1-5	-	TGTGCCAGCAGTCATGGGCGGCAGGGGGCTTATTCGCTTGGCCTTTCCAGGTCCCAGCATTTT	CASSHGRQGAYSLGLSRSQHF
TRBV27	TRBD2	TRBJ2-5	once	TGTGCCAGTAGTCGTATAGTTTTGGGACTAGCGGGAGAGACCCAGTACTTC	CASSRIVLGLAGETQYF
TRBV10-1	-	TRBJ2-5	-	TGCGCCAGCAGCCGGAGTTTCCAAGAGACCCAGTACTTC	CASSRSFQETQYF